The source of this TCR beta chain is a study of T cell changes during pregnancy in multiple sclerosis. Clones were read by immunoSEQ multiplex PCR, and TCRdb kept only the in-frame ones, dropping some. This table has fewer than 100,000 clones, about 92% appearing once. Germline assignment: CDR1 SQVTM and CDR2 ANQGSEA. The V end lost 4 bases, the J end lost 3 bases, and 9 bases lay between the germline ends. This CDR3 contains 12 residues. The chain employs TRBV29-1 and TRBJ1-2; no definite D call. Sequenced material: peripheral blood, taken after pregnancy. The receptor's source is a female donor in good health, enrolled as a control in a pregnancy study. CDR3 nucleotide sequence: TGCAGCGTTGTACTACAACACTATGGCTACACCTTC. It is translated as CSVVLQHYGYTF.